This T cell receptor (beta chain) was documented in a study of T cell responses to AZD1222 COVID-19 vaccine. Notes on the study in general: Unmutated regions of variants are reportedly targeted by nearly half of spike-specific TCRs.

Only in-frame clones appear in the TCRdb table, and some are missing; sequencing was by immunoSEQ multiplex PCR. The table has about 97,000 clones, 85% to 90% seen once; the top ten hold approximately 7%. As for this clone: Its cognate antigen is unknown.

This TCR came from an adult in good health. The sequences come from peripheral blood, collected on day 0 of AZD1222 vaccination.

The CDR3 here is CASSLFQLNTEAFF. CDR3 bases: TGTGCCAGCAGCCTTTTCCAATTGAACACTGAAGCTTTCTTT. The chain couples TRBV7-2 to TRBJ1-1; D is uncertain. Germline values: CDR1 SGHTA, CDR2 FQGNSA. Trimming removed 5 bases from V and 0 bases from J, with 10 bases in between. The CDR3 has 14 amino acids.